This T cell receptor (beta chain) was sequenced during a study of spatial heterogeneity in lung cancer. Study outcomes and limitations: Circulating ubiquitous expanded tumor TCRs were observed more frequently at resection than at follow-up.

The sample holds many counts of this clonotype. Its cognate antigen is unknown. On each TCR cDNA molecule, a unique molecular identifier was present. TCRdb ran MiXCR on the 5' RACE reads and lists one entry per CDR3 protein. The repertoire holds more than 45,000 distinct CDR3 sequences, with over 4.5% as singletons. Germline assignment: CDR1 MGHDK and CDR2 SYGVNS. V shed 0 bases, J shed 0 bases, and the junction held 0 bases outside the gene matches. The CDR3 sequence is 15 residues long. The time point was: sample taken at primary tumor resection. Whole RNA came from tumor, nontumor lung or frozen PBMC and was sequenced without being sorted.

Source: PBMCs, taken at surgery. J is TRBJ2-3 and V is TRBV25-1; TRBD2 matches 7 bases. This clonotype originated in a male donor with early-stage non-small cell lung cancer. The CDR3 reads CASSEYGGSTDTQYF. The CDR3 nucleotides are TGTGCCAGCAGTGAATACGGGGGGAGCACAGATACGCAGTATTTT.